This record covers a single TCR beta chain. Ten or more counts support this clonotype. There is no known antigen for this receptor. Qualities for individual bases were not recorded, and no much larger clone is one base off. Library method: 5' RACE. The sequencer was an Illumina HiSeq 2500. A second PCR of roughly 7 to 11 cycles was performed with a sample-barcoded 5' primer and a J-beta primer mix. A unique molecular identifier was introduced onto each TCR beta cDNA molecule by a template-switch 5' adaptor carrying 12 random nucleotides. Each sample yielded at least 2.5 million CDR3-containing paired-end reads. First-strand cDNA synthesis was performed from all RNA using the Mint cDNA synthesis kit, with priming by a TRBC-specific oligonucleotide. Following uracil-DNA glycosylase treatment, a first 18-cycle PCR with universal primers M1SS and BC2_uni_R was performed on all cDNA. Turning to the authors' computational methods: Normalization of each sample was performed by random selection of 1 million high-quality reads, each carrying a distinct molecular identifier. Instead of being binned into consensus sequences, reads that shared molecular identifiers were thrown out. CDR3 identification, clonotype clustering and error correction used MiTCR with a Q25 quality threshold and the strictest error-elimination algorithm. A nonparametric unseen species model with Euler transformation was used to estimate lower-bound total TCR beta diversity. TCRdb passed the public sequencing reads through fastp at Q25 and MiXCR, retaining productive beta sequences. When rows share a CDR3 protein, they turn into one entry using the most common DNA and genes. These V and J calls rely on TCRdb rather than the paper's analysis. This sample lists over a million distinct CDR3 sequences; around 45% were detected once. The ten most abundant clones make up 15% to 20% of the sample.

The source of the sample is a study of blood T cells in healthy people across ages (dated by TCRdb to between 2014 and 2017). For the study in its entirety: In model experiments, template switching captured roughly one uniquely barcoded TCR beta cDNA molecule for every two T cells. Donors were grouped into four age groups: young (average roughly 15 years), middle-aged (roughly 37), aged (approximately 58) and long-lived (approximately 82). Two additional independent replicas of 1 million unique cDNA reads from the same blood draw were analyzed for two donors (one aged 18 to 30 and one aged 80 or older). To avoid experimental bias, donors of different ages were randomly spread across the sequencing lanes. The study measured age-related changes in TCR beta repertoire diversity using deep sequencing normalized with unique cDNA molecular identifiers.

Donors were roughly 40 systemically healthy Caucasian individuals from Russia aged roughly 6 to 95 years. Each donor gave 8 to 10 milliliters of peripheral blood, drawn into EDTA-treated Vacutainer tubes. PBMCs were isolated by Ficoll-Paque density-gradient centrifugation, with at least 7 million obtained per sample. Trizol reagent was used to extract total RNA from the PBMCs, yielding at least 6 micrograms per sample. The percentages of naive CD45RAhigh/CD27high T cells were determined by flow cytometry on a PBMC aliquot from every donor. Taken from cysteine to phenylalanine, the CDR3 has 18 residues. CDR3 DNA is the only sequence kept; it has 54 bases, read in frame from the first base. Looking up the germline V gene (reference sequence) yields CDR1 PRHDT and CDR2 FYEKMQ. V ends up 5 bases short and J 0 bases short, with an unmatched junction base count of 7. Summary of the overall study and its limitations: Because profiling used bulk unsorted PBMCs, naive and antigen-experienced compartments could not be compared conclusively. The CMV infection status of donors was not known, potentially confounding age-related changes in expanded clonotypes. Observed TCR beta diversity per million T cells fell roughly linearly with age, and a significant reduction was already apparent by age approximately 41. There was a strong correlation between observed TCR beta diversity and the percentage of naive T cells measured by flow cytometry. Compared with the aged group, the long-lived group had more naive CD4+ T cells, fewer expanded clones and increased TCR diversity, a pattern suggesting age selection. Total diversity estimates from one million sequenced T cells were considered lower bounds and underestimates.

The specimen sequenced was blood. The chain is encoded by TRBV13 joined to TRBJ2-1, with 13 middle bases fitting TRBD2. This clonotype was sampled from a woman in her sixties or seventies in good health. DNA sequence: TGTGCCAGCAGCCCGACTAGCGGGGGGTGGAGCTCCTACAATGAGCAGTTCTTC. It is translated as CASSPTSGGWSSYNEQFF.